This entry features one T cell receptor beta chain sequence. This sample is drawn from a study of blood T cell repertoires in COVID-19. TCRdb keeps only in-frame clones here, not all; method: immunoSEQ multiplex PCR. The sample holds 200,000 to 250,000 clones, 70% to 85% seen once. Those who participated ranged in age from roughly 18 to 90 years and resided in under 25 US areas. Assignments of participants to cohorts depended upon their own reported clinical history. The trim removed 4 bases at V and 9 bases at J, leaving 14 bases unmatched. This CDR3 has 16 amino acids. Germline V gene lookup returns CDR1 SEHNR and CDR2 FQNEAQ (reference sequence).

The chain couples TRBV7-9 to TRBJ1-2; TRBD1 matches 10 bases. The sequencing sample was made of PBMCs or T cells enriched from blood (not recorded which). The clonotype was recovered from a middle-aged woman with acute COVID-19. As DNA, the CDR3 is TGTGCCAGCAGCTCCACCCCGGACAGGGGGGATTTTCGCTACACCTTC. Translation: CASSSTPDRGDFRYTF.